These 21 T cell receptor beta chains came from one sample sequenced in a study of T cell responses to AZD1222 COVID-19 vaccine. Only in-frame clones appear in the TCRdb table, and some are missing; sequencing was by immunoSEQ multiplex PCR. The table records tens of thousands of clones, around 90% of them present only once. Sequenced here: peripheral blood, sampled 28 days after the second AZD1222 dose. Receptors originate from an adult who received the AZD1222 COVID-19 vaccine.

This chain links TRBV12-3 or TRBV12-4 with TRBJ1-1; D possibly corresponds to TRBD1 (6 bases). The CDR3 consists of 13 residues. V lost 7 bases and J 1 base, leaving 10 bases between the germline ends. For the CDR3, the DNA is TGTGCCAGCACACAGGGCGGGAACACTGAAGCTTTCTTT. It yields the protein CASTQGGNTEAFF.

The V and J genes are TRBV9 and TRBJ1-1; unclear D gene. V was clipped by 4 bases and J by 6 bases, with 16 bases between them. Germline V gene sequence: CDR1 SGDLS, CDR2 YYNGEE. This CDR3 comprises 14 residues. The CDR3 coding sequence is TGTGCCAGCAGCCGGGCCCCCCTCGACGCTGAAGCTTTCTTT. Translated: CASSRAPLDAEAFF. The whole variable domain, filled in from reference TRBV9 and TRBJ1-1, reads DSGVTQTPKHLITATGQRVTLRCSPRSGDLSVYWYQQSLDQGLQFLIQYYNGEERAKGNILERFSAQQFPDLHSELNLSSLELGDSALYFCASSRAPLDAEAFFGQGTRLTVV.

The gene calls are TRBV29-1 and TRBJ1-2; possibly TRBD1 for D (5 bases). V lost 4 bases and J 2 bases, leaving 11 bases between the germline ends. CDR1 is SQVTM, CDR2 ANQGSEA, per germline. The CDR3 has 13 residues. In DNA, the CDR3 is TGCAGCGTTGCCTTTGGGGGGAACTATGGCTACACCTTC. Its protein is CSVAFGGNYGYTF.

The rearrangement links TRBV2 to TRBJ1-5; TRBD1 matches at 9 bases. The J segment lost 4 bases and the V segment lost 6 bases, leaving 7 bases of the junction unmatched. This CDR3 is built from 15 residues. CDR1 and CDR2 from the germline V gene are SNHLY and FYNNEI. CDR3 nucleotides: TGTGCCAGCAGGCTCAGGACAGGGGTTAATCAGCCCCAGCATTTT. Its translation is CASRLRTGVNQPQHF.

V and J are TRBV6-5 and TRBJ1-1, with D possibly TRBD1 on 5 matching bases. CDR1 and CDR2 from the germline V gene are MNHEY and SVGAGI. The CDR3 has 12 amino acids. V gave up 6 bases and J gave up 6 bases, with 11 bases separating them. This CDR3 reads CASSDRVSEAFF. CDR3 coding DNA: TGTGCCAGCAGCGACAGAGTCTCTGAAGCTTTCTTT.

V is TRBV5-1 and J is TRBJ1-6; no clear D gene. Germline CDR1 SGHRS, CDR2 YFSETQ. The ends were cut back, 4 bases at V and 9 bases at J, with 14 bases in the middle. The CDR3 loop spans 14 amino acids. CDR3 sequence reads: CASSTAVAGSPLHF. CDR3 coding DNA: TGCGCCAGCAGCACTGCGGTCGCCGGTTCACCCCTCCACTTT. Variable domain in full (rest from reference TRBV5-1 and TRBJ1-6): KAGVTQTPRYLIKTRGQQVTLSCSPISGHRSVSWYQQTPGQGLQFLFEYFSETQRNKGNFPGRFSGRQFSNSRSEMNVSTLELGDSALYLCASSTAVAGSPLHFGNGTRLTVT.

This clone was counted only a few times. The chain is built from TRBV6-1 and TRBJ1-1, with D unclear. Germline V gene sequence: CDR1 MNHNS, CDR2 SASEGT. This CDR3 contains 13 residues. Trimming shortened V by 3 bases and J by 7 bases, and 12 bases separated the two germline ends. CDR3: CASSEFWIGEAFF. The CDR3 coding sequence is TGTGCCAGCAGTGAGTTCTGGATTGGTGAAGCTTTCTTT.

As for this clone: The identical CDR3 is also encoded by other nucleotide sequences in the sample. The rearrangement uses TRBV5-1 and TRBJ1-1; D is ambiguous. Deletions cut 2 bases from V and 1 base from J, with 6 bases between. This CDR3 is 13 amino acids long. CDR1 and CDR2 (germline): SGHRS, YFSETQ. CDR3 bases: TGCGCCAGCAGCTTCCAGGCGAACACTGAAGCTTTCTTT. This encodes CASSFQANTEAFF.

This sequence joins TRBV2 and TRBJ1-2, with D perhaps matching TRBD1 (5 bases). V was cut by 6 bases and J by 6 bases, with 14 bases left in between. CDR1 is SNHLY and CDR2 is FYNNEI in the germline V gene. The CDR3 has 13 residues. Here the CDR3 reads CASRLQVQDGYTF. CDR3 nucleotide sequence: TGTGCCAGCAGGCTACAGGTTCAGGATGGCTACACCTTC.

The chain employs TRBV9 and TRBJ1-2, with 7 nucleotides matching TRBD1. Per the germline V gene, CDR1 is SGDLS and CDR2 is YYNGEE. J lost 7 bases, V lost 3 bases, and 12 bases had no gene match. This CDR3 comprises 15 residues. The CDR3 protein is CASSDRDSLLGGYTF. Here the CDR3 DNA reads TGTGCCAGCAGCGACCGGGACAGCCTCTTGGGTGGCTACACCTTC.

The chain joins TRBV20-1 to TRBJ1-2, with a tentative D call TRBD1 (5 bases). Trimming took off 3 bases at V and 4 bases at J, with 9 bases between the two ends. From germline, CDR1 is DFQATT and CDR2 SNEGSKA (reference sequence). The CDR3 sequence is 12 residues long. DNA of the CDR3: TGCAGTGCTAGTAGGGGAGTCTATGGCTACACCTTC. Translation: CSASRGVYGYTF.

V usage is TRBV11-2 and J usage is TRBJ2-7; possible D gene TRBD1, 6 bases. Looked up from germline, CDR1 is SGHAT and CDR2 is FQNNGV. There are 14 residues in the CDR3. V gave up 2 bases and J gave up 5 bases, with 13 bases separating them. The CDR3 DNA reads as TGTGCCAGCAGCTTACAGGACAGCTTGGACGAGCAGTACTTC. As protein: CASSLQDSLDEQYF.

V usage is TRBV19 and J usage is TRBJ1-4; no clear D. The germline CDR1 and CDR2 sequences are LNHDA and SQIVND (reference sequence). The CDR3 totals 16 residues. Trimming left V 4 bases short and J 0 bases short, with 12 bases between. CDR3 sequence: CASSTGRDTTNEKLFF. The DNA of the CDR3 is TGTGCCAGTAGTACCGGGCGAGACACAACTAATGAAAAACTGTTTTTT.

The J gene is TRBJ1-6, the V gene TRBV18; a possible D gene is TRBD1 (6 bases). CDR1 and CDR2 (germline): KGHSH, LQKENI. This CDR3 is built from 17 residues. Trimming removed 4 bases from V and 9 bases from J, with 22 bases in between. The CDR3 DNA reads as TGTGCCAGCTCACGAGTAAACCCCGGGGGCGCTAGTTCACCCCTCCACTTT. It translates to CASSRVNPGGASSPLHF.

The chain combines TRBV3-1 (or the pseudogene TRBV3-2) with TRBJ1-2; 7 positions match TRBD1. J gave up 8 bases and V 3 bases, and 3 bases lay outside the gene matches. CDR3 length: 12 residues. CDR1 and CDR2 (germline): LGHDT, YNNKEL (reference sequence). Here the CDR3 DNA reads TGTGCCAGCAGCCAGACAGGGCGGGGCTACACCTTC. Translated: CASSQTGRGYTF.

The chain joins TRBV2 to TRBJ1-5; D is unresolved. The CDR3 contains 14 residues. Deletions cut 4 bases from V and 4 bases from J, with 11 bases between. Germline CDR1 and CDR2: SNHLY and FYNNEI. CDR3 in DNA: TGTGCCAGCAGTGGGGTCAACTGGAATCAGCCCCAGCATTTT. Amino acids: CASSGVNWNQPQHF.

The chain couples TRBV6-5 to TRBJ2-1; unclear D gene. Germline V gene data show CDR1 as MNHEY and CDR2 as SVGAGI. The V and J ends lost 4 bases and 3 bases respectively, with 13 bases between them. CDR3 size: 15 residues. In DNA, the CDR3 is TGTGCCAGCAGTTCGATCCAGCAGAACTACAATGAGCAGTTCTTC. Its protein product is CASSSIQQNYNEQFF.

The chain combines TRBV23-1 with TRBJ2-2, with TRBD1 matching over 9 bases. TRBV23-1 is sorted into the ORF group, with uncertain function. Trimming removed 6 bases from V and 3 bases from J; junction bases left unmatched: 11. CDR3 length: 17 residues. The chain's CDR3 is CASSRSRTGEDTGELFF. CDR3 DNA: TGCGCCAGCAGCCGGTCCCGGACAGGGGAGGACACCGGGGAGCTGTTTTTT.

The genes are TRBV2 and TRBJ2-6, with D unclear. The ends were cut back, 4 bases at V and 0 bases at J, with 4 bases in the middle. CDR3 length: 14 residues. Germline V gene sequence: CDR1 SNHLY, CDR2 FYNNEI. CDR3 amino acids: CASSGGSGANVLTF. CDR3 sequence (DNA): TGTGCCAGCAGTGGTGGCTCTGGGGCCAACGTCCTGACTTTC. The variable domain in full, with the rest retrieved from reference TRBV2 and TRBJ2-6, is EPEVTQTPSHQVTQMGQEVILRCVPISNHLYFYWYRQILGQKVEFLVSFYNNEISEKSEIFDDQFSVERPDGSNFTLKIRSTKLEDSAMYFCASSGGSGANVLTFGAGSRLTVL.

The V call is TRBV7-2, the J call TRBJ1-3; TRBD1 is a possible D gene (5 bases). Trimming stripped 5 bases from V and 3 bases from J, with 14 bases between. Germline values: CDR1 SGHTA, CDR2 FQGNSA. This CDR3 comprises 15 residues. CDR3 loop: CASSPRVVSGNTIYF. CDR3 DNA sequence: TGTGCCAGCAGCCCCAGGGTAGTGAGTGGAAACACCATATATTTT.

The chain links TRBV30 to TRBJ1-2, with unresolved D. Germline assignment: CDR1 GTSNPN and CDR2 SVGIG (reference sequence). V dropped 3 bases and J dropped 3 bases, with 14 bases sitting between them. The CDR3 totals 14 residues. In DNA form, the CDR3 reads TGTGCCTGGAGGGGATTTCCTAGCGACTATGGCTACACCTTC. It codes for CAWRGFPSDYGYTF.